This record covers a single TCR beta chain. The data were produced by immunoSEQ multiplex PCR, yet TCRdb's version contains in-frame clones alone and is incomplete. The sample holds approximately 70,000 clones, roughly 90% seen once. The sample originates from a study of technical replicates of blood from a handful of donors. The germline V and J ends were trimmed by 4 bases and 4 bases, with 22 bases remaining between them. CDR1 is SGHDN, CDR2 FVKESK, per germline. The CDR3 has 17 amino acids. This chain connects TRBV14 to TRBJ1-2; a weak D match, TRBD1 (6 bases). The material sequenced was PBMCs. The clonotype was recovered from a human donor in good health. Some clones in this sample may be carry-over from other donors' samples. In DNA, the CDR3 is TGTGCCAGCAGCCGAAAGTGGGAGACAGGATCTTCCTATGGCTACACCTTC. It is translated as CASSRKWETGSSYGYTF.